A selection of T cell receptor beta chains follows, all from one sample in a study of T-cell reconstitution after alpha-beta-depleted transplantation in children. TCRdb independently ran MiXCR on the PCR reads; one entry per CDR3 protein. This sample has 250,000 or so distinct CDR3 sequences, with 7.5% to 9.5% found just once. The sequencing here drew on PBMCs, mostly from graft donor cells, taken 180 days after TCRalphabeta/CD19-depleted stem cell transplant. The receptors stem from a male patient aged 5 to 17 who had a stem cell transplant for acute lymphoblastic leukemia, so the T cells may come from the graft donor. Each CDR3 is given with its conserved first and last residue.

TRBJ2-5,TRBV24-1,16,CATSDLTTVGSETQYF
TRBJ1-5,TRBV4-2,13,CASSQDFGQPQHF
TRBJ2-4,TRBV5-6,12,CASSLGWTIQYF
TRBJ1-4,TRBV5-5,14,CASSWDRGREKLFF
TRBJ1-1,TRBV29-1,12,CSVEIMNTEAFF
TRBJ2-1,TRBV12-3/TRBV12-4,17,CASSLYRTYKVGYEQFF
TRBJ2-7,TRBV7-2,15,CASSSGQGRPYEQYF
TRBJ2-1,TRBV7-8,15,CASNVLSGGPGEQFF
TRBJ2-5,TRBV7-9,14,CASSSTERQETQYF
TRBJ2-2,TRBV20-1,13,CSARLANTGELFF
TRBJ2-7,TRBV2,11,CASSGQIEQYF
TRBJ1-3,TRBV6-1,20,CASSEARRDRANYVGNTIYF
TRBJ1-6,TRBV2,14,CASTNGVYNSPLHF
TRBJ2-3,TRBV24-1,16,CATSDPGQGATDTQYF
TRBJ1-5,TRBV12-3/TRBV12-4,15,CASSLVHPPNQPQHF
TRBJ1-2,TRBV9,13,CASSVGGNYGYTF
TRBJ1-2,TRBV29-1,12,CSVVRQGAGYTF
TRBJ1-3,TRBV29-1,11,CSVPRGNTIYF
TRBJ2-1,TRBV27,18,CASSLSLVGGKSHNEQFF
TRBJ1-5,TRBV21-1,15,CASSNSRGGDQPQHF
TRBJ2-1,TRBV20-1,15,CSARTDRSSYNEQFF